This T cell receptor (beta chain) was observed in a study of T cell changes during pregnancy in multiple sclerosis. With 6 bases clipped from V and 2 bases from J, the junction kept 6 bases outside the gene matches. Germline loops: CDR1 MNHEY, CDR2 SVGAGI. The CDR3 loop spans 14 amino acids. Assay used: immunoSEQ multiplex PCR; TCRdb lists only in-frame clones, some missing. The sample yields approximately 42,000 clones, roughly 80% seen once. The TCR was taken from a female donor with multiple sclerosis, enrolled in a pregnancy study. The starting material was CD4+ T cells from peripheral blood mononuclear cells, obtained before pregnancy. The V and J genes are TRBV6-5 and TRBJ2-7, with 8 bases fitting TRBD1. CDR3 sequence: CASSPRTGTYEQYF. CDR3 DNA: TGTGCCAGCAGCCCTAGGACAGGGACCTACGAGCAGTACTTC.